This T cell receptor beta chain was retrieved from a study of early T cells in non-severe SARS-CoV-2 infection. In the library, individual cDNA molecules carried attached unique molecular identifiers. TCRdb reanalysed the 5' RACE reads using MiXCR and keeps one entry per CDR3 protein. There are 62,000 or so distinct CDR3 sequences in the sample; around 9.9% occur only once, and 1.2% lies in the top ten. This clonotype was counted at least ten times. The CDR3 contains 15 residues. Germline CDR1 reads SGHDT; CDR2 reads YYEEEE. V lost 4 bases and J 0 bases, leaving 11 bases between the germline ends. The V and J genes are TRBV5-6 and TRBJ2-4, with D perhaps matching TRBD1 or TRBD2 (5 bases each). The sample comprised whole blood. The clonotype originates from an adult who was a healthcare worker with PCR-confirmed SARS-CoV-2 infection or an uninfected control (not recorded which). CDR3 in DNA: TGTGCCAGCAGCAAGGTGGGGGTAGCCAAAAACATTCAGTACTTC. The encoded protein is CASSKVGVAKNIQYF.